The sequence of this TCR beta chain was determined in a study of T cells expressing NK-cell markers (dated by TCRdb to the early 2020s). With regard to the full study: TCR beta-chain repertoires were profiled in sorted CD3+CD56+NKG2C+, CD3+CD56+NKG2C- and CD3+CD56-NKG2C+ T-cell subsets from seven or eight donors. Among the eight sequenced donors, seven were HCMV-seropositive and one was HCMV-seronegative. Randomly selected healthy volunteers, three men and five women, were used as the eight sequenced donors. Illumina HiSeq 2000/2500, MiSeq or NextSeq was used to sequence libraries as 2 x 150 bp reads.

Its CDR3 holds 15 amino acids, cysteine through phenylalanine. Only the protein is available. According to the germline V gene, CDR1 reads MDHEN and CDR2 reads SYDVKM. Results the study describes overall, beyond this receptor: Those dominant clonotypes were again the most abundant among CD3+CD56-NKG2C+ cells in a few donors, at about 25-60.1%. In six donors, the dominant CD3+CD56+NKG2C+ clonotypes were among the top 10 CD8+ clonotypes and accounted for roughly 1.0-7.5% of CD8+ T cells. It remained unclear whether the expanded NKG2C-expressing T cell clones were specific for HCMV antigens.

Sequencing took place on an Illumina HiSeq 2000. 5'RACE template switching, by which a universal primer site and unique molecular identifiers were added, was used to make TCR beta cDNA libraries. cDNA synthesis was primed from the TCR beta constant segment, followed by two successive PCR amplification steps. The original pipeline was this. MIGEC was used to demultiplex reads and group the reads by UMI, and MiTCR was used to assemble and quantify clonotypes. To exclude erroneous sequences, only TCR cDNA sequences supported by at least two reads were retained. The tcR package was used for downstream repertoire analysis, and clonotypes were matched between fractions using CDR3 nucleotide sequence together with V segment. VDJmatch was used to annotate antigen specificity against VDJdb, with one amino acid substitution allowed in CDR3. TCRdb reprocessed the reads and lists each CDR3 protein sequence as a single entry, with no DNA. The V and J calls and clone size come from TCRdb's table, not from the authors' own analysis. The sample has about 400,000 distinct CDR3 sequences on record. Approximately 11% of the sample rests with the top ten.

Regarding this clonotype: It lacks a known antigen.

HCMV-specific IgG was detected in serum with a commercial ELISA kit to determine HCMV serostatus. Ficoll density gradient centrifugation was used to isolate peripheral blood mononuclear cells from blood. This clonotype originated in a woman between 50 and 59 years old in good health. Donor details come from another sample of the same person, matched by shared clones. The chain is encoded by TRBV28 joined to TRBJ2-1; TCRdb outputs TRBD1, but without DNA this stays unchecked. Material for sequencing was blood T cells: a sorted CD56 or NKG2C T cell subset, CD4+ or CD8+ T cells, or bulk PBMC T cells (not recorded which). The CDR3 reads as follows: CASSPGQGEYNEQFF.